The TCR beta chain described here comes from a study of T cell changes during pregnancy in multiple sclerosis. Profiled with immunoSEQ multiplex PCR; TCRdb holds only in-frame clones, not every one. This sample has about 40,000 clones, with roughly 85% found just once. This CDR3 region has 13 residues. Germline loops: CDR1 MNHEY, CDR2 SVGAGI. A note on this clone: One end of the junction varies from germline; a read error may be responsible.

The sequencing used CD4+ T cells from peripheral blood mononuclear cells, collected after pregnancy. The clonotype comes from a female donor with multiple sclerosis, enrolled in a pregnancy study. This chain connects TRBV6-5 to TRBJ1-2, with D perhaps matching TRBD1 (5 bases). CDR3: CATSYKGSYGYTF. CDR3 nucleotides: TGTGCCACCAGTTACAAGGGGTCTTATGGCTACACCTTC.